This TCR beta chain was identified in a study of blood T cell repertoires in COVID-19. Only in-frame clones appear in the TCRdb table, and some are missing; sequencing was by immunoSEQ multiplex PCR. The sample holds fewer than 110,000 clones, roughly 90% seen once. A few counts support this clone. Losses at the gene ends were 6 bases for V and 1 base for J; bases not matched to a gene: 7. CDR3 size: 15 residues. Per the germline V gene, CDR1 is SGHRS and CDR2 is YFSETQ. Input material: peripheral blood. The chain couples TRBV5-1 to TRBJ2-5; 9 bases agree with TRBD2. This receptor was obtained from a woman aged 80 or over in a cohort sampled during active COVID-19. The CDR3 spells CASKRLAGPQETQYF. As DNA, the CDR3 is TGCGCCAGCAAAAGGCTAGCGGGACCCCAAGAGACCCAGTACTTC.